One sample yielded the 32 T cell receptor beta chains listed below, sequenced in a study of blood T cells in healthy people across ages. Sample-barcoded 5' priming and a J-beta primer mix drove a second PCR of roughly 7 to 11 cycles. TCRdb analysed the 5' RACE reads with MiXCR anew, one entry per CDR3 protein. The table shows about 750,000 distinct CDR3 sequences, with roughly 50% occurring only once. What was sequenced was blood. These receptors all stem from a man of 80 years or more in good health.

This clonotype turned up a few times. CDR3 sequence (DNA): TGTGCCAGCAGCTTAGTAGTCGGGACTAGCGGCCTCAGATACGCGTATTTT. Encoded protein: CASSLVVGTSGLRYAYF. This chain links TRBV7-9 with TRBJ2-3; 11 positions match TRBD2. The J segment lost 14 bases and the V segment lost 1 base, leaving 17 bases of the junction unmatched. Germline V lookup: CDR1 SEHNR, CDR2 FQNEAQ (reference sequence). The CDR3 is made up of 17 amino acids. Looking up the rest from reference TRBV7-9 and TRBJ2-3 gives the full variable domain: DTGVSQNPRHKITKRGQNVTFRCDPISEHNRLYWYRQTLGQGPEFLTYFQNEAQLEKSRLLSDRFSAERPKGSFSTLEIQRTEQGDSAMYLCASSLVVGTSGLRYAYFGPGTRLTVL.

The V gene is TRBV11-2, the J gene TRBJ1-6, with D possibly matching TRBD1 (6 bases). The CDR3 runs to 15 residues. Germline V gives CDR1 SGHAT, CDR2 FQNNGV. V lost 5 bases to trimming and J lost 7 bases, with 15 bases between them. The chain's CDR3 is CASSPETGANSPLHF. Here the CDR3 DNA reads TGTGCCAGCAGCCCCGAGACAGGAGCGAATTCACCCCTCCACTTT.

The CDR3 sequence is CASSRTQGASYEQYF. The CDR3 region has the DNA TGTGCCAGCAGTCGTACACAGGGGGCTAGCTACGAGCAGTACTTC. This chain joins TRBV2 and TRBJ2-5, with 9 positions matching TRBD1. The last part of the DNA fits TRBJ2-7 better; the J call may be wrong. This CDR3 has 15 amino acids. Germline V gene lookup returns CDR1 SNHLY and CDR2 FYNNEI.

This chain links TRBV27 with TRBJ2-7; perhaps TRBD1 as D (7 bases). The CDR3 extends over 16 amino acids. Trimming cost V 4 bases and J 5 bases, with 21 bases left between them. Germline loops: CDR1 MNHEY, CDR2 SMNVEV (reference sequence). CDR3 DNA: TGTGCCAGCAGTTCCCTCAGGGGGGTTCCCGCCGACGAGCAGTACTTC. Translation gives CASSSLRGVPADEQYF.

CDR3 DNA: TGCAGTGCTAGGTTTAGCGGGAGAACCTACGAGCAGTACTTC. This translates into CSARFSGRTYEQYF. This chain links TRBV20-1 with TRBJ2-7; 9 positions agree with TRBD2. The trim removed 3 bases at V and 2 bases at J, leaving 5 bases unmatched. CDR1 is DFQATT, CDR2 SNEGSKA, per germline (reference sequence). The CDR3 has 14 residues.

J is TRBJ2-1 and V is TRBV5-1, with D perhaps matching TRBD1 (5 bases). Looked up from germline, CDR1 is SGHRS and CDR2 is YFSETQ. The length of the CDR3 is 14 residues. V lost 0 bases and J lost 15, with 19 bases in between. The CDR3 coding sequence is TGCGCCAGCAGCTTGGTTTCCAGGGCCCCCGATCTGTTCTTC. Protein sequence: CASSLVSRAPDLFF.

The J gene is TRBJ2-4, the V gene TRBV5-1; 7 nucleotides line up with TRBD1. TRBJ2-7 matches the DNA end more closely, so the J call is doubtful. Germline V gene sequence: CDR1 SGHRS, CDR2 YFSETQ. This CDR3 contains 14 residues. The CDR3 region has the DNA TGCGCCAGCAACACCGTACAGGGGAACAACGAGCAGTACTTC. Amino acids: CASNTVQGNNEQYF.

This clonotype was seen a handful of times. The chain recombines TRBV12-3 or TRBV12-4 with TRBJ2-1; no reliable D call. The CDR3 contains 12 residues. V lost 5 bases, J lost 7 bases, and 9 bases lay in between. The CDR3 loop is CASSPEWNEQFF. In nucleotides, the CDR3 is TGTGCCAGCAGTCCCGAGTGGAATGAGCAGTTCTTC.

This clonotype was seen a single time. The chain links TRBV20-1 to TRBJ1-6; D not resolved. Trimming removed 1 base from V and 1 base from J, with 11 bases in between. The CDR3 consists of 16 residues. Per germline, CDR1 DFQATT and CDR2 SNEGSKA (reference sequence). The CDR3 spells CSARVSGGSYNSPLHF. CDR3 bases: TGCAGTGCTAGAGTATCCGGAGGGTCCTATAATTCACCCCTCCACTTT.

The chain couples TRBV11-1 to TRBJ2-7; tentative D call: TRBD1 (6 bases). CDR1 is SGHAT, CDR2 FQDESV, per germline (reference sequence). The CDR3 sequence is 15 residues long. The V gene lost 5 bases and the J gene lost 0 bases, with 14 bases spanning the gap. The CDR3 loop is CASSRDIRASYEQYF. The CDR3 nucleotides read TGTGCCAGCAGCCGGGACATTCGGGCCTCCTACGAGCAGTACTTC.

The CDR3 spells CASSQDAQRGTEAFF. The DNA of the CDR3 is TGCGCCAGCAGCCAAGATGCCCAAAGGGGCACTGAAGCTTTCTTT. V gene TRBV4-3 combines with J gene TRBJ1-1, with a possible D match to TRBD1 (5 bases). CDR1 is LGHNA and CDR2 is YSLEER in the germline V gene. V was clipped by 0 bases and J by 4 bases, with 12 bases between them. CDR3 length: 15 residues.

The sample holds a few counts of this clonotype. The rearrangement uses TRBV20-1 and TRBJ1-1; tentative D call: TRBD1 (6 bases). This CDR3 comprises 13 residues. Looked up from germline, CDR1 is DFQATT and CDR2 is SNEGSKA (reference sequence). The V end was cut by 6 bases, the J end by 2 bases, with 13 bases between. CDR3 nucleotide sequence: TGCAGTGCCGAGGGGGAGGCTAACACTGAAGCTTTCTTT. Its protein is CSAEGEANTEAFF.

The CDR3 protein is CASSYGLAGDEQYF. For the CDR3, the DNA is TGTGCCAGCAGCTACGGACTAGCGGGAGACGAGCAGTACTTC. The chain employs TRBV6-5 and TRBJ2-4; TRBD2 aligns across 13 bases. The DNA end favors TRBJ2-7, so the J call may be wrong. The CDR3 is 14 residues long. CDR1 MNHEY and CDR2 SVGAGI come from the germline V gene.

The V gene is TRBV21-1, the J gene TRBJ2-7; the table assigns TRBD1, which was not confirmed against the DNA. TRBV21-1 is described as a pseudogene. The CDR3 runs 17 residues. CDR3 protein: CASSDRRQGGSSYEQYF. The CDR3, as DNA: TGTGCCAGCAGCGACAGAAGACAGGGGGGTAGCTCCTACGAGCAGTACTTC.

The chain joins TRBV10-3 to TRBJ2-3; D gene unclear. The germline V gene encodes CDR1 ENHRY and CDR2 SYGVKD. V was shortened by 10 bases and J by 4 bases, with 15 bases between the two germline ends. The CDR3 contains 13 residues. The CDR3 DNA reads TGTGCCACCTCCCCAGACCTCCCAGATACGCAGTATTTT. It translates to CATSPDLPDTQYF.

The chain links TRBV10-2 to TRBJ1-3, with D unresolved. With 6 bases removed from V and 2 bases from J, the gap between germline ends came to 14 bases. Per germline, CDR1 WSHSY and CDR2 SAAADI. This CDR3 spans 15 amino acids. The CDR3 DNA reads TGCGCCAGCAGCCACAGCCCAGAGGCTGGAAACACCATATATTTT. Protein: CASSHSPEAGNTIYF.

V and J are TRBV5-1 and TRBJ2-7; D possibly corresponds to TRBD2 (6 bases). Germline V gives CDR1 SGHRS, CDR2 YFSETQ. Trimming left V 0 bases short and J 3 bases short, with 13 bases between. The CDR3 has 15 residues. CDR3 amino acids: CASSLVAEGVYEQYF. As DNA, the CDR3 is TGCGCCAGCAGCTTGGTAGCGGAAGGGGTCTACGAGCAGTACTTC.

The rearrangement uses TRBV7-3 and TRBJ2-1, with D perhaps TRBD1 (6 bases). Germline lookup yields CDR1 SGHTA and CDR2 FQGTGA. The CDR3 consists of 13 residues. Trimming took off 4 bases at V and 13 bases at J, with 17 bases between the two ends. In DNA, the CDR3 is TGTGCCAGCAGCTCGGACAGCGTGGGGACCCAGTTCTTC. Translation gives CASSSDSVGTQFF.

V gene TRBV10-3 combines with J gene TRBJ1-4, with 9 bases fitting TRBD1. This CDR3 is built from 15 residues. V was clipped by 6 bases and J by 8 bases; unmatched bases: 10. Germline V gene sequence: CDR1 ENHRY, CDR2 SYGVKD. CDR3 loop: CAIRDPGQGGEKLFF. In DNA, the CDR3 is TGTGCCATCAGAGACCCGGGACAGGGTGGAGAAAAACTGTTTTTT.

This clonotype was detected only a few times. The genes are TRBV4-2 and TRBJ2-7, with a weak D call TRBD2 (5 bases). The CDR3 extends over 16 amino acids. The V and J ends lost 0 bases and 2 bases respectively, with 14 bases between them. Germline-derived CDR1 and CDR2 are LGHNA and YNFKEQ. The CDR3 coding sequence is TGTGCCAGCAGCCAAGAGGCGGGTTCGACTGCCTACGAGCAGTACTTC. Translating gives CASSQEAGSTAYEQYF.

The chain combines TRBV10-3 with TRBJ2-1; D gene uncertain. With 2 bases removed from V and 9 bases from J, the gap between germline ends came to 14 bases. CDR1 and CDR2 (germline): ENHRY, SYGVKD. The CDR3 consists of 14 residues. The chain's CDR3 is CAISEDGPSREQFF. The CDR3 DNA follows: TGTGCCATCAGTGAGGACGGGCCGAGTCGTGAGCAGTTCTTC.

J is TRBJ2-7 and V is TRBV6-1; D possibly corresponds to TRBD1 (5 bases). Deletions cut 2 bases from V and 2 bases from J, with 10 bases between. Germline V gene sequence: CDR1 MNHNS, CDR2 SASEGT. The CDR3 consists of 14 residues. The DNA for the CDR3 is TGTGCCAGCAGTGAATTTCCAGGGACCTACGAGCAGTACTTC. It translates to CASSEFPGTYEQYF.

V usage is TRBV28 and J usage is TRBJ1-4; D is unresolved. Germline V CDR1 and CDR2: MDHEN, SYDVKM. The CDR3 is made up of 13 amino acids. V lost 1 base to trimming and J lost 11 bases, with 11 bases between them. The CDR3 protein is CASSLLGQLKLFF. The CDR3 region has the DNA TGTGCCAGCAGTTTATTGGGCCAGCTTAAACTGTTTTTT.

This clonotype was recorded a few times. The CDR3 sequence is CSARDNAGQLYNEQFF. The CDR3 DNA reads as TGCAGTGCTAGAGATAACGCGGGACAGCTCTACAATGAGCAGTTCTTC. The chain is built from TRBV20-1 and TRBJ2-1; perhaps TRBD1 as D (7 bases). Germline V gene sequence: CDR1 DFQATT, CDR2 SNEGSKA (reference sequence). The CDR3 loop spans 16 amino acids. V gave up 0 bases and J gave up 3 bases, with 15 bases separating them.

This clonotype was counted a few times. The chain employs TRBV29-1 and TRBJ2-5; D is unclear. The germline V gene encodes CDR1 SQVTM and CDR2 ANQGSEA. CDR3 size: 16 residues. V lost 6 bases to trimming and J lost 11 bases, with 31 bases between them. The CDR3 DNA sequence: TGCAGCGTGCCTAGGAATGGACCCCCTGGTGGCAATGAGCAGTACTTC. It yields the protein CSVPRNGPPGGNEQYF.

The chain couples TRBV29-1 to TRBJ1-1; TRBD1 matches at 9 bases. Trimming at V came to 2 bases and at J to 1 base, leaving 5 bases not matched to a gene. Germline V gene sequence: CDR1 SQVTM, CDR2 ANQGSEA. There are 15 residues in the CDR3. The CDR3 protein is CSVERQGVGNTEAFF. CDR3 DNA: TGCAGCGTTGAACGACAGGGGGTCGGGAACACTGAAGCTTTCTTT. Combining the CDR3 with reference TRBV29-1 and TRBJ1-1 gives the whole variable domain SAVISQKPSRDICQRGTSLTIQCQVDSQVTMMFWYRQQPGQSLTLIATANQGSEATYESGFVIDKFPISRPNLTFSTLTVSNMSPEDSSIYLCSVERQGVGNTEAFFGQGTRLTVV.

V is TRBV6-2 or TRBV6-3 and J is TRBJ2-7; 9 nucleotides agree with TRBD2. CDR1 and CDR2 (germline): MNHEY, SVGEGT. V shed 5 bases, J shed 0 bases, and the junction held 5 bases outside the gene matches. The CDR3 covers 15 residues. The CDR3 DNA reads TGTGCCAGCAGTGAAACTAGCGGGCACTCCTACGAGCAGTACTTC. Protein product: CASSETSGHSYEQYF.

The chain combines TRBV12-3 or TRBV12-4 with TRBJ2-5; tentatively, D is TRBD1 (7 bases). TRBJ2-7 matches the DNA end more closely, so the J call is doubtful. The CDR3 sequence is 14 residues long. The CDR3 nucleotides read TGTGCCAGCAGTTCCATACTCAGGGGGGACGAGCAGTACTTC. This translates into CASSSILRGDEQYF.

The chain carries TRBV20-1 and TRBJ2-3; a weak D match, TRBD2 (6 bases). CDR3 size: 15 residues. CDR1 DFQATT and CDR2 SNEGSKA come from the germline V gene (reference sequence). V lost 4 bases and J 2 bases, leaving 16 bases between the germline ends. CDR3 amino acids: CSATPPGAYTDTQYF. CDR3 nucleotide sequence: TGCAGTGCTACCCCACCGGGAGCGTACACAGATACGCAGTATTTT.

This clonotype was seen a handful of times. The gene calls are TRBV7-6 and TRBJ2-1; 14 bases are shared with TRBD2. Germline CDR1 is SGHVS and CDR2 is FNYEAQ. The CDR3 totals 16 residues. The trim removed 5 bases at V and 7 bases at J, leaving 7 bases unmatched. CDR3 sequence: CASSARLAGGLNEQFF. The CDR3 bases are TGTGCCAGCAGCGCTCGACTAGCGGGAGGGTTGAATGAGCAGTTCTTC. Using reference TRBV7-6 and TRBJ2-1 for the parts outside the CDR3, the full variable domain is GAGVSQSPRYKVTKRGQDVALRCDPISGHVSLYWYRQALGQGPEFLTYFNYEAQQDKSGLPNDRFSAERPEGSISTLTIQRTEQRDSAMYRCASSARLAGGLNEQFFGPGTRLTVL.

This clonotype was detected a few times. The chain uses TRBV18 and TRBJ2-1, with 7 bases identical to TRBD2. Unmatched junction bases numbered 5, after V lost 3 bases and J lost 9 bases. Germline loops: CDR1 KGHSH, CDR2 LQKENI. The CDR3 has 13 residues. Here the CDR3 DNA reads TGTGCCAGCTCACCTAGAAGCGGGACTGAGCAGTTCTTC. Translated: CASSPRSGTEQFF.

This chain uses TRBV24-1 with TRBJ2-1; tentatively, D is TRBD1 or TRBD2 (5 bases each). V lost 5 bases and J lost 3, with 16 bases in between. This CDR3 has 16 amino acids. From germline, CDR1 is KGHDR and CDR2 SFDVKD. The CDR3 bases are TGTGCCACCAGTGGCTCCCGGGACCCTAACTACAATGAGCAGTTCTTC. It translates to CATSGSRDPNYNEQFF.